This TCR beta chain was sequenced for a study of post-analysis software for immune sequencing data. This clonotype occurred many times. Its antigen is not known. CDR1 and CDR2 from the germline V gene are MGHDK and SYGVNS. The CDR3 is 16 amino acids. The ends were cut back, 3 bases at V and 5 bases at J, with 19 bases in the middle. Carried by the TCR beta cDNA libraries were unique molecular identifiers. TCRdb fed the PCR reads into MiXCR, producing one record per CDR3 protein. The top ten clones hold more than 4% of a sample with about 260,000 distinct CDR3 sequences, about 38% of them seen once. Study results and caveats: Comparison of patients with controls showed five TRBV segments more frequent in patients, TRBV5-6, TRBV5-1 and TRBV20-1 among them. The authors found that F measure strongly co-clustered same-batch samples.

Sequenced material: blood. This TCR came from a girl between 10 and 17 years old with multiple sclerosis. This chain joins TRBV25-1 and TRBJ2-5; D possibly corresponds to TRBD2 (5 bases). The CDR3 loop is CASSDFSRGSGETQYF. CDR3 bases: TGTGCCAGCAGTGATTTTTCCCGTGGGAGTGGGGAGACCCAGTACTTC.